This T cell receptor (beta chain) was identified in a study of blood T cell repertoires in COVID-19. Study in general: The cDNA or gDNA used as material had been derived from T cells, B-cell-depleted T cells, or PBMCs.

Authors' analysis steps: It was from reference gene primer amplification that nucleated cell counts were estimated. Measured with immunoSEQ multiplex PCR; TCRdb has only the in-frame clones, and not every one. V, J and clone size derive from that table, while D and trimming were established from the DNA sequence. The sample has about 120,000 clones, approximately 89% seen once; the top ten hold about 6.1%. Seattle's cohort entered during active infection and was followed longitudinally. This CDR3 comprises 15 residues. The ends lost 3 bases at V and 7 bases at J; junction bases unmatched: 8. Germline V gene sequence: CDR1 SGHRS, CDR2 YFSETQ.

This sequence joins TRBV5-1 and TRBJ2-2; 8 nucleotides agree with TRBD2. The sequence was collected from a woman aged 55 to 70 with COVID-19, enrolled during active disease. Sequenced: peripheral blood. This chain's CDR3 is CASSSGLDLGGELFF. The CDR3 DNA reads TGCGCCAGCAGCTCGGGACTAGATTTGGGCGGGGAGCTGTTTTTT. Filled out from reference TRBV5-1 and TRBJ2-2, the complete variable domain reads KAGVTQTPRYLIKTRGQQVTLSCSPISGHRSVSWYQQTPGQGLQFLFEYFSETQRNKGNFPGRFSGRQFSNSRSEMNVSTLELGDSALYLCASSSGLDLGGELFFGEGSRLTVL.